The 30 T cell receptor beta chains given below trace back to one sample, sequenced in a study of early stage breast cancer tumors. Measured with immunoSEQ multiplex PCR; TCRdb has only the in-frame clones, and not every one. Of over 45,000 clones listed, 83% were seen once; the top ten hold roughly 1.5%. Sequencing was done on a sample of blood. The source of these receptors is a person in their fifties or sixties with breast cancer.

This clone was detected a few times. The chain couples TRBV7-9 to TRBJ1-3; D is ambiguous. In germline, CDR1 is SEHNR, CDR2 FQNEAQ (reference sequence). Trimming cost V 2 bases and J 0 bases, with 8 bases left between them. This CDR3 has 15 amino acids. This CDR3 is CASSLTPFSGNTIYF. In nucleotides, the CDR3 is TGTGCCAGCAGCTTAACTCCATTCTCTGGAAACACCATATATTTT.

This clone was seen a handful of times. The CDR3, as DNA: TGTGCCAGCAGCTTACGAAGCGCAGGGGTTGAAGCTTTCTTT. It is translated as CASSLRSAGVEAFF. J is TRBJ1-1 and V is TRBV7-2, with D possibly being TRBD1 (6 bases). With 2 bases removed from V and 7 bases from J, the gap between germline ends came to 14 bases. The CDR3 consists of 14 residues. Germline values: CDR1 SGHTA, CDR2 FQGNSA.

This chain uses TRBV7-2 with TRBJ2-1; D may be TRBD1 or TRBD2 (5 bases each). Trimming stripped 5 bases from V and 9 bases from J, with 17 bases between. Germline lookup yields CDR1 SGHTA and CDR2 FQGNSA. The CDR3 consists of 14 residues. This CDR3 is CASSKPPGTGEQFF. The CDR3 bases are TGTGCCAGCAGCAAGCCCCCCGGGACGGGTGAGCAGTTCTTC.

V usage is TRBV5-1 and J usage is TRBJ2-3; TRBD1 agrees at 9 bases. J lost 3 bases, V lost 0 bases, and 2 bases had no gene match. Looked up from germline, CDR1 is SGHRS and CDR2 is YFSETQ. This CDR3 has 15 amino acids. In DNA form, the CDR3 reads TGCGCCAGCAGCTTGGCGGACAGGGGAACAGATACGCAGTATTTT. Protein product: CASSLADRGTDTQYF.

This chain links TRBV7-2 with TRBJ2-3, with D unclear. The V end lost 1 base, the J end lost 6 bases, and 14 bases lay between the germline ends. The CDR3 consists of 15 residues. Germline CDR1 and CDR2: SGHTA and FQGNSA. For the CDR3, the DNA is TGTGCCAGCAGCTTAGATCATGTCATGGGGGATACGCAGTATTTT. As protein: CASSLDHVMGDTQYF.

The chain links TRBV7-2 to TRBJ2-3; no firm D call. The V and J ends lost 5 bases and 2 bases respectively, with 2 bases between them. The CDR3 length is 11 residues. CDR1 is SGHTA, CDR2 FQGNSA, per germline. The CDR3 loop is CASSPTDTQYF. The DNA for the CDR3 is TGTGCCAGCAGCCCCACAGATACGCAGTATTTT.

This chain joins TRBV9 and TRBJ2-7, with D uncertain. CDR3 length: 12 residues. V lost 7 bases and J lost 3, with 11 bases in between. The germline gives CDR1 SGDLS, CDR2 YYNGEE. The CDR3 spells CASLPSGYEQYF. CDR3 in DNA: TGTGCCAGCCTGCCGTCCGGCTACGAGCAGTACTTC.

CDR3 loop: CAISVTGDGSYEQYF. CDR3 in DNA: TGTGCCATCAGTGTGACAGGGGACGGCTCCTACGAGCAGTACTTC. The rearrangement links TRBV10-3 to TRBJ2-7; 8 bases fit TRBD1. The V and J ends lost 4 bases and 0 bases, in that order; junction bases with no gene match: 5. CDR3 length: 15 residues. Germline CDR1 ENHRY, CDR2 SYGVKD.

V gene TRBV20-1 combines with J gene TRBJ2-5; D is ambiguous. Germline V gene lookup returns CDR1 DFQATT and CDR2 SNEGSKA (reference sequence). The CDR3 runs to 11 residues. V dropped 3 bases and J dropped 1 base, with 3 bases sitting between them. The CDR3 spells CSASTQETQYF. Here the CDR3 DNA reads TGCAGTGCTAGTACCCAAGAGACCCAGTACTTC.

The chain links TRBV2 to TRBJ2-4; 8 nucleotides agree with TRBD2. The CDR3 covers 15 residues. The trim removed 7 bases at V and 9 bases at J, leaving 14 bases unmatched. CDR1 SNHLY and CDR2 FYNNEI come from the germline V gene. Here the CDR3 DNA reads TGTGCCAGCACGGGACTAGGGACACCTGGGTCCATTCAGTACTTC. The encoded protein is CASTGLGTPGSIQYF.

The chain recombines TRBV7-2 with TRBJ1-2; maybe TRBD1 (6 bases). The germline gives CDR1 SGHTA, CDR2 FQGNSA. This CDR3 is 13 amino acids long. V lost 9 bases and J 4 bases, leaving 15 bases between the germline ends. The CDR3: CASMMGQVYGYTF. CDR3 DNA sequence: TGTGCCAGTATGATGGGACAAGTCTATGGCTACACCTTC. The whole variable domain, remainder taken from reference TRBV7-2 and TRBJ1-2, is GAGVSQSPSNKVTEKGKDVELRCDPISGHTALYWYRQSLGQGLEFLIYFQGNSAPDKSGLPSDRFSAERTGGSVSTLTIQRTQQEDSAVYLCASMMGQVYGYTFGSGTRLTVV.

The chain couples TRBV9 to TRBJ2-3; either TRBD1 or TRBD2 may supply D (5 bases each). V was clipped by 0 bases and J by 0 bases, with 8 bases between them. Per the germline V gene, CDR1 is SGDLS and CDR2 is YYNGEE. The CDR3 sequence is 15 residues long. The CDR3 DNA reads TGTGCCAGCAGCGTAGGTGGGGGAAGCACAGATACGCAGTATTTT. Its translation is CASSVGGGSTDTQYF.

This clone was seen once. The gene calls are TRBV28 and TRBJ1-2; unclear D gene. The CDR3 has 12 amino acids. The germline V gene has CDR1 MDHEN and CDR2 SYDVKM. V was trimmed by 3 bases and J by 4 bases, leaving 6 bases between them. In DNA, the CDR3 is TGTGCCAGCAGTTTCTTTAGCTATGGCTACACCTTC. Translating gives CASSFFSYGYTF.

The J gene is TRBJ2-5, the V gene TRBV7-9; 12 positions match TRBD1. V was pared by 6 bases and J by 5 bases, with 10 bases of the junction left unmatched. The V gene's germline CDR1 is SEHNR and CDR2 FQNEAQ (reference sequence). The CDR3 is 16 residues long. CDR3 protein: CASRPTRDRGRETQYF. The DNA for the CDR3 is TGTGCCAGCAGGCCTACACGGGACAGGGGGCGGGAGACCCAGTACTTC.

The chain links TRBV27 to TRBJ1-1; 7 nucleotides match TRBD1. Germline assignment: CDR1 MNHEY and CDR2 SMNVEV (reference sequence). V lost 8 bases and J lost 2; bases outside the gene matches: 8. The CDR3 has 14 residues. CDR3 region: CASRRQGTNTEAFF. The DNA of the CDR3 is TGTGCCAGCCGGAGACAGGGAACAAACACTGAAGCTTTCTTT.

This chain links TRBV18 with TRBJ1-6, with a possible D match to TRBD1 (6 bases). This CDR3 is built from 12 residues. The germline V gene encodes CDR1 KGHSH and CDR2 LQKENI. V lost 5 bases and J 18 bases, leaving 17 bases between the germline ends. CDR3 protein: CASSDLRDTSHF. Written as DNA, the CDR3 is TGTGCCAGCTCAGACCTCCGGGACACAAGCCACTTT.

This clone appeared a single time. This chain links TRBV28 with TRBJ1-2; 9 bases are shared with TRBD1. The V segment lost 6 bases and the J segment 8 bases; nucleotides outside the gene matches: 7. This CDR3 spans 13 amino acids. Per the germline V gene, CDR1 is MDHEN and CDR2 is SYDVKM. CDR3 region: CASRTGGGGGYTF. CDR3 nucleotide sequence: TGTGCCAGCAGAACAGGGGGCGGAGGGGGCTACACCTTC.

The chain joins TRBV6-5 to TRBJ2-3, with D possibly matching TRBD2 (5 bases). The CDR3 is 16 residues long. Trimming stripped 2 bases from V and 4 bases from J, with 16 bases between. Germline assignment: CDR1 MNHEY and CDR2 SVGAGI. The CDR3 loop reads CASSYGPTRLADTQYF. The CDR3 region has the DNA TGTGCCAGCAGTTACGGTCCCACTAGATTGGCAGATACGCAGTATTTT.

In nucleotides, the CDR3 is TGTGCCAGCAGCCTATCTAGCGGGAGCGCAGATACGCAGTATTTT. This gives the protein CASSLSSGSADTQYF. This rearrangement joins TRBV7-2 to TRBJ2-3; 10 nucleotides line up with TRBD2. With 5 bases clipped from V and 4 bases from J, the junction kept 6 bases outside the gene matches. The germline gives CDR1 SGHTA, CDR2 FQGNSA. This CDR3 has 15 residues.

The chain has TRBV12-5 and TRBJ2-1, with TRBD2 matching 8 bases. Germline loops: CDR1 LGHNT, CDR2 FRNRAP. This CDR3 is built from 17 residues. V lost 3 bases to trimming and J lost 2 bases; unmatched junction nucleotides: 9. CDR3 DNA: TGTGCTAGTGGTTTCCTGCCGGGTAGCGGGACCTACAATGAGCAGTTCTTC. Translation: CASGFLPGSGTYNEQFF.

The rearrangement joins TRBV11-2 to TRBJ2-3; D is tentatively TRBD1 or TRBD2 (5 bases each). Trimming took off 2 bases at V and 3 bases at J, with 15 bases between the two ends. CDR1 is SGHAT, CDR2 FQNNGV, per germline. CDR3 length: 16 amino acids. CDR3 in amino acids: CASSLWDPSITDTQYF. CDR3 sequence (DNA): TGTGCCAGCAGCTTATGGGACCCCTCTATTACAGATACGCAGTATTTT.

In this sample, this clone turned up once. J is TRBJ2-4 and V is TRBV5-4; either TRBD1 or TRBD2 may fit D (6 bases each). V dropped 4 bases and J dropped 0 bases, with 14 bases sitting between them. This CDR3 has 16 amino acids. Germline values: CDR1 SGHNT, CDR2 YYREEE (reference sequence). CDR3 sequence (DNA): TGTGCCAGCAGCCCGGGGGCTACACTAGCCAAAAACATTCAGTACTTC. This encodes CASSPGATLAKNIQYF.

This chain uses TRBV5-1 with TRBJ2-6; no clear D. The germline V gene encodes CDR1 SGHRS and CDR2 YFSETQ. The V and J ends lost 6 bases and 0 bases respectively, with 22 bases between them. The CDR3 has 19 residues. CDR3 in DNA: TGCGCCAGCACCCAGCCTACCATATCCCTTGGCTCTGGGGCCAACGTCCTGACTTTC. The encoded protein is CASTQPTISLGSGANVLTF.

The V gene is TRBV7-8, the J gene TRBJ1-1, with D possibly being TRBD1 (6 bases). CDR1 and CDR2 (germline): SGHVS, FQNEAQ. The CDR3 runs to 14 residues. Trimming cost V 5 bases and J 6 bases, with 16 bases left between them. CDR3 residues: CASSPTGQGSEAFF. CDR3 bases: TGTGCCAGCAGCCCAACCGGGCAGGGGTCTGAAGCTTTCTTT. The full variable domain, with the rest looked up from reference TRBV7-8 and TRBJ1-1, is GAGVSQSPRYKVAKRGQDVALRCDPISGHVSLFWYQQALGQGPEFLTYFQNEAQLDKSGLPSDRFFAERPEGSVSTLKIQRTQQEDSAVYLCASSPTGQGSEAFFGQGTRLTVV.

The V gene is TRBV5-4, the J gene TRBJ2-3; 8 bases align to TRBD2. The CDR3 sequence is 14 residues long. The V segment lost 1 base and the J segment 5 bases; nucleotides outside the gene matches: 3. Germline CDR1 and CDR2: SGHNT and YYREEE (reference sequence). This CDR3 reads CASSLNLAGDTQYF. Written as DNA, the CDR3 is TGTGCCAGCAGCTTGAATCTAGCGGGAGATACGCAGTATTTT.

This rearrangement joins TRBV9 to TRBJ1-1; TRBD1 is a possible D gene (5 bases). Germline V gene data show CDR1 as SGDLS and CDR2 as YYNGEE. V was pared by 5 bases and J by 3 bases, with 14 bases between. CDR3 length equals 14 residues. The CDR3 sequence: CASRLLGADTEAFF. CDR3 nucleotides: TGTGCCAGCAGGCTGTTAGGGGCAGACACTGAAGCTTTCTTT.

The rearrangement joins TRBV6-1 to TRBJ1-2, with TRBD1 as a possible D gene (5 bases). This CDR3 region has 13 residues. Germline CDR1 MNHNS, CDR2 SASEGT. The germline V and J ends were trimmed by 7 bases and 0 bases, with 9 bases remaining between them. The CDR3 DNA reads TGTGCCAGCACCAGACAGTCTAACTATGGCTACACCTTC. Protein product: CASTRQSNYGYTF.

The rearrangement links TRBV27 to TRBJ2-3; D not certain. The length of the CDR3 is 14 residues. Germline lookup yields CDR1 MNHEY and CDR2 SMNVEV (reference sequence). V was pared by 3 bases and J by 2 bases, with 9 bases between. The CDR3 sequence is CASSFGLITDTQYF. The CDR3 region has the DNA TGTGCCAGCAGTTTTGGCCTTATCACAGATACGCAGTATTTT.

CDR3 amino acids: CASSSPWGAPQETQYF. CDR3 nucleotides: TGTGCCAGCAGCTCTCCTTGGGGGGCACCCCAAGAGACCCAGTACTTC. This chain uses TRBV7-2 with TRBJ2-5; possibly TRBD1 or TRBD2 for D (6 bases each). The CDR3 length is 16 residues. The germline V and J ends were trimmed by 4 bases and 1 base, with 16 bases remaining between them. Germline V gene lookup returns CDR1 SGHTA and CDR2 FQGNSA.

V and J are TRBV10-3 and TRBJ2-5; no reliable D call. The CDR3 sequence is 14 residues long. Between the trimmed V and J ends, which lost 8 bases and 2 bases, there was a span of 15 bases. Germline V CDR1 and CDR2: ENHRY, SYGVKD. The CDR3 sequence: CAISPTRRQETQYF. The CDR3 DNA reads as TGTGCCATCTCCCCAACGAGGAGACAAGAGACCCAGTACTTC.